One sample yielded the 26 T cell receptor beta chains listed below, sequenced in a study of graft-versus-host responses after intestinal transplantation. Irradiated, violet-dye-labeled stimulators (around 200,000) were plated alongside around 200,000 CFSE-labeled responders. The protocol was immunoSEQ multiplex PCR, while the TCRdb copy is restricted to in-frame clones and leaves out a portion. The data contain 6,000 to 7,500 clones, 25% to 35% of them seen just once; the ten biggest clones take up 3.6%. Sequences were derived from alloreactive CD8+ T cells from a mixed lymphocyte reaction culture, sampled before transplantation. Subset in this sample: CFSE-low proliferating T cells sorted from approximately 6-day pre-transplant mixed lymphocyte reaction (GvH or HvG direction). All receptors derive from a human patient who was an organ donor for intestinal transplantation.

The CDR3 region has the DNA TGCGCCAGCAGCTCCAGGGGGTGGTCGTACAATGAGCAGTTCTTC. It yields the protein CASSSRGWSYNEQFF. This rearrangement joins TRBV5-1 to TRBJ2-1; 7 bases match TRBD1. This CDR3 is 15 amino acids long. Germline V CDR1 and CDR2: SGHRS, YFSETQ. V lost 3 bases to trimming and J lost 4 bases; unmatched junction nucleotides: 7.

This clone was detected a few times. The chain couples TRBV7-6 to TRBJ2-5; a possible D gene is TRBD1 (5 bases). CDR3 length: 15 residues. V was pared by 1 base and J by 4 bases, with 13 bases between. Looked up from germline, CDR1 is SGHVS and CDR2 is FNYEAQ. The CDR3: CASSLDQGSRETQYF. The CDR3 DNA follows: TGTGCCAGCAGCTTAGATCAGGGCTCTAGAGAGACCCAGTACTTC.

The rearrangement links TRBV15 to TRBJ2-7; TRBD2 aligns across 10 bases. The CDR3 is 16 residues long. V lost 2 bases, J lost 3 bases, and 7 bases stayed unmatched. The germline V gene has CDR1 LNHNV and CDR2 YYDKDF (reference sequence). CDR3 amino acids: CATSRYIAGGGYEQYF. CDR3 in DNA: TGTGCCACCAGCAGATATATAGCGGGAGGAGGCTACGAGCAGTACTTC.

The chain employs TRBV7-9 and TRBJ1-1; 7 nucleotides agree with TRBD1. Germline values: CDR1 SEHNR, CDR2 FQNEAQ (reference sequence). The CDR3 has 12 residues. V lost 5 bases and J lost 11; bases outside the gene matches: 8. The CDR3 loop is CASSRDTRGAFF. The DNA of the CDR3 is TGTGCCAGCAGCCGAGACACCAGGGGGGCTTTCTTT.

CDR3 sequence (DNA): TGTGCCAGCAGTTTCAATCGGGGTTGGGCCAAAAACATTCAGTACTTC. It specifies CASSFNRGWAKNIQYF. The chain couples TRBV27 to TRBJ2-4, with D possibly being TRBD2 (5 bases). Per germline, CDR1 MNHEY and CDR2 SMNVEV (reference sequence). V gave up 3 bases and J gave up 1 base, with 13 bases separating them. There are 16 residues in the CDR3.

This clone is medium-sized by share. The chain has TRBV28 and TRBJ2-7; 7 bases match TRBD2. The CDR3 contains 13 residues. Unmatched junction bases numbered 9, after V lost 9 bases and J lost 4 bases. Germline V gene lookup returns CDR1 MDHEN and CDR2 SYDVKM. Written as DNA, the CDR3 is TGTGCCAGTAGTGCTAGCGGAGCGTACGAGCAGTACTTC. Translated, it gives CASSASGAYEQYF.

The chain joins TRBV4-1 to TRBJ2-7; weak D call: TRBD1 (6 bases). Trimming took off 0 bases at V and 2 bases at J, with 14 bases between the two ends. The germline CDR1 and CDR2 sequences are MGHRA and YSYEKL. The CDR3 covers 16 residues. The CDR3 bases are TGCGCCAGCAGCCAAGATCATCAGGGGAACCCCTACGAGCAGTACTTC. Translated: CASSQDHQGNPYEQYF.

This clone was observed a few times. The V call is TRBV2, the J call TRBJ1-2, with 9 nucleotides matching TRBD1. The CDR3 totals 15 residues. Per the germline V gene, CDR1 is SNHLY and CDR2 is FYNNEI. V was clipped by 3 bases and J by 7 bases; unmatched bases: 9. The CDR3 region has the DNA TGTGCCAGCAGTGATTTGGTGACAGGGGGTTTTGGCTACACCTTC. Amino acid sequence: CASSDLVTGGFGYTF.

This clone was observed a few times. The V and J genes are TRBV11-1 and TRBJ2-7, with D possibly matching TRBD2 (5 bases). The germline V gene encodes CDR1 SGHAT and CDR2 FQDESV (reference sequence). The CDR3 spans 12 residues. The V and J ends lost 2 bases and 7 bases respectively, with 9 bases between them. The CDR3 bases are TGTGCCAGCAGCTTACTTGGCGGGGAGCAGTACTTC. Translation gives CASSLLGGEQYF.

This clone was observed a few times. V usage is TRBV10-3 and J usage is TRBJ1-3; TRBD1 is a possible D gene (6 bases). This CDR3 spans 14 amino acids. Trimming cost V 10 bases and J 4 bases, with 17 bases left between them. Germline CDR1 reads ENHRY; CDR2 reads SYGVKD. CDR3 in amino acids: CATGRGFAGNTIYF. In DNA form, the CDR3 reads TGTGCCACCGGGAGGGGGTTTGCGGGAAACACCATATATTTT.

The J gene is TRBJ2-1, the V gene TRBV28; 7 bases match TRBD2. Germline loops: CDR1 MDHEN, CDR2 SYDVKM. The V gene end was trimmed by 5 bases and the J gene end by 5 bases; junction bases not matched to a gene: 12. This CDR3 comprises 16 residues. The DNA of the CDR3 is TGTGCCAGCAGTCCCCAAGCACTAGCGCCAAACAATGAGCAGTTCTTC. As protein: CASSPQALAPNNEQFF. The full variable domain, in which reference TRBV28 and TRBJ2-1 provide the parts outside the CDR3, is DVKVTQSSRYLVKRTGEKVFLECVQDMDHENMFWYRQDPGLGLRLIYFSYDVKMKEKGDIPEGYSVSREKKERFSLILESASTNQTSMYLCASSPQALAPNNEQFFGPGTRLTVL.

The J gene is TRBJ2-7, the V gene TRBV7-9; D remains unclear. CDR3 length equals 14 residues. The ends were cut back, 2 bases at V and 3 bases at J, with 11 bases in the middle. Germline values: CDR1 SEHNR, CDR2 FQNEAQ (reference sequence). In DNA, the CDR3 is TGTGCCAGCAGCTTACTTTCCACGAGCTACGAGCAGTACTTC. Protein sequence: CASSLLSTSYEQYF.

The chain carries TRBV5-5 and TRBJ2-7; 7 bases are a match to TRBD1. The germline CDR1 and CDR2 sequences are SGHKS and YYEKEE (reference sequence). This CDR3 contains 18 residues. Trimming cost V 4 bases and J 3 bases; bases outside gene matches: 19. CDR3 in amino acids: CASSTFPRGQDRGYEQYF. CDR3 bases: TGTGCCAGCAGCACATTCCCGAGGGGGCAGGATCGGGGCTACGAGCAGTACTTC.

This clone was recorded a few times. The CDR3 nucleotides are TGTGCCTGGAGTGTAGGGGATGGCTACACCTTC. Translating gives CAWSVGDGYTF. The chain couples TRBV30 to TRBJ1-2; D is perhaps TRBD1 (5 bases). The CDR3 runs to 11 residues. V lost 0 bases, J lost 6 bases, and 5 bases lay in between. The V gene's germline CDR1 is GTSNPN and CDR2 SVGIG (reference sequence).

The CDR3 region is CASSQDPYIPRSSYGYTF. Here the CDR3 DNA reads TGCGCCAGCAGCCAAGATCCGTATATTCCTCGAAGTAGTTATGGCTACACCTTC. V is TRBV4-1 and J is TRBJ1-2, with D hard to call. There are 18 residues in the CDR3. The germline CDR1 and CDR2 sequences are MGHRA and YSYEKL. V was shortened by 0 bases and J by 5 bases, with 22 bases between the two germline ends.

The rearrangement uses TRBV27 and TRBJ2-7; 9 bases match TRBD1. The CDR3 length is 16 residues. The germline CDR1 and CDR2 sequences are MNHEY and SMNVEV (reference sequence). The junction had 10 bases not matched to a gene; V was cut back by 6 bases and J by 1 base. The CDR3 protein is CASSRPGQGISYEQYF. The CDR3 DNA reads as TGTGCCAGCAGCCGACCGGGACAGGGTATTTCCTACGAGCAGTACTTC.

V is TRBV7-3 and J is TRBJ2-7, with 9 bases identical to TRBD2. The V segment lost 2 bases and the J segment 2 bases; nucleotides outside the gene matches: 4. The CDR3 is made up of 15 amino acids. Germline CDR1 SGHTA, CDR2 FQGTGA. Here the CDR3 reads CASSLAGGGTYEQYF. Here the CDR3 DNA reads TGTGCCAGCAGCTTAGCGGGGGGGGGTACCTACGAGCAGTACTTC.

This clone was counted a few times. The chain combines TRBV5-5 with TRBJ2-4; D perhaps matches TRBD2 (5 bases). Germline V gene data show CDR1 as SGHKS and CDR2 as YYEKEE (reference sequence). Trimming pared 5 bases from V and 5 bases from J, leaving 20 bases between. This CDR3 is 16 amino acids long. CDR3 loop: CASRLQITAVQNIQYF. The CDR3 DNA follows: TGTGCCAGCAGATTACAGATCACAGCGGTACAAAACATTCAGTACTTC.

V and J are TRBV9 and TRBJ2-1; 8 bases are shared with TRBD2. The CDR3 runs 15 residues. Germline V gene data show CDR1 as SGDLS and CDR2 as YYNGEE. After removal of 3 bases from V and 3 bases from J, the junction contained 5 bases not matched to a gene. CDR3 amino acids: CASSEAGEVYNEQFF. The CDR3 DNA sequence: TGTGCCAGCAGCGAAGCGGGGGAAGTCTACAATGAGCAGTTCTTC.

V is TRBV7-8 and J is TRBJ2-7, with 9 positions matching TRBD1. The CDR3 is 16 amino acids. The germline CDR1 and CDR2 sequences are SGHVS and FQNEAQ. The J segment lost 0 bases and the V segment lost 1 base, leaving 4 bases of the junction unmatched. The CDR3: CASSLVGTGSSYEQYF. The CDR3 region has the DNA TGTGCCAGCAGCTTAGTCGGGACAGGGAGCTCCTACGAGCAGTACTTC.

DNA for the CDR3: TGTGCCAGCAGCTTATATTCCCCGGGAGCCTACAATGAGCAGTTCTTC. Protein: CASSLYSPGAYNEQFF. The J gene is TRBJ2-1, the V gene TRBV7-6; tentative D call: TRBD2 (6 bases). V was trimmed by 2 bases and J by 2 bases, leaving 13 bases between them. The V gene's germline CDR1 is SGHVS and CDR2 FNYEAQ. The CDR3 consists of 16 residues.

This clone came up a few times. The junction and the germline gene differ at one end; a read error may be behind it. V gene TRBV11-2 combines with J gene TRBJ2-7; D possibly corresponds to TRBD2 (5 bases). Looked up from germline, CDR1 is SGHAT and CDR2 is FQNNGV. CDR3 size: 15 residues. The CDR3 region has the DNA TGCGCCAGCAGCTCATTGCCGGGATCCCTTCGCGAGCAGTACTTC. It translates to CASSSLPGSLREQYF. Combining the CDR3 with reference TRBV11-2 and TRBJ2-7 gives the whole variable domain EAGVAQSPRYKIIEKRQSVAFWCNPISGHATLYWYQQILGQGPKLLIQFQNNGVVDDSQLPKDRFSAERLKGVDSTLKIQPAKLEDSAVYLCASSSLPGSLREQYFGPGTRLTVT.

V usage is TRBV30 and J usage is TRBJ2-1; a possible D gene is TRBD2 (5 bases). Germline CDR1 GTSNPN, CDR2 SVGIG (reference sequence). The CDR3 runs 14 residues. Trimming cost V 2 bases and J 4 bases, with 12 bases left between them. The CDR3: CAWSIGVGYNEQFF. The CDR3 nucleotides are TGTGCCTGGAGTATCGGGGTAGGGTACAATGAGCAGTTCTTC.

The V gene is TRBV23-1, the J gene TRBJ2-7; 12 nucleotides align to TRBD2. TRBV23-1 is an ORF, with its function uncertain. The CDR3 totals 18 residues. With V trimmed by 3 bases and J by 3 bases, 12 bases remained unmatched. Here the CDR3 DNA reads TGCGCCAGCAGTCACCCTATTCTAGCGGGGGGGGCCATCTACGAGCAGTACTTC. This translates into CASSHPILAGGAIYEQYF.

The V call is TRBV11-2, the J call TRBJ2-7, with 7 bases fitting TRBD2. From germline, CDR1 is SGHAT and CDR2 FQNNGV. V shed 5 bases, J shed 2 bases, and the junction held 12 bases outside the gene matches. The CDR3 is made up of 16 amino acids. The DNA of the CDR3 is TGTGCCAGCAGCGCACAACTCACGGGGGGACCCTACGAGCAGTACTTC. This gives the protein CASSAQLTGGPYEQYF.

This clone was counted between two and nine times. The chain links TRBV13 to TRBJ2-1; no definite D call. V was pared by 6 bases and J by 10 bases, with 19 bases between. CDR1 and CDR2 (germline): PRHDT, FYEKMQ (reference sequence). The CDR3 is made up of 14 amino acids. CDR3 loop: CASSGSPEVWEQFF. The CDR3 DNA reads TGTGCCAGCAGTGGGTCGCCTGAGGTTTGGGAGCAGTTCTTC.